The rows below give T cell receptor beta chains drawn from one sample of a study of OX40 agonist ivuxolimab in advanced cancers. TCRdb's table, derived via immunoSEQ multiplex PCR, lists solely in-frame clones and lacks some. The sample has 75,000 to 90,000 clones, approximately 92% seen once. The material was CD4+ or CD8+ T cells sorted from blood, obtained in a trial of the OX40 agonist ivuxolimab. The receptors were sampled from an adult with an advanced solid tumor such as melanoma, head and neck, liver or kidney cancer. CDR3s include the opening cysteine and the closing phenylalanine or tryptophan. A D gene is named only where the DNA matches it firmly. The listing skips clone size in some rows; elsewhere it reads once, few, many or a size class.

v_gene	abundance	d_gene	j_gene	CDR3nt	CDR3aa
TRBV6-1	-	TRBD1	TRBJ1-1	TGTGCCACGGGGACAGGGAGAGGTTGGACTGAAGCTTTCTTT	CATGTGRGWTEAFF
TRBV2	-	TRBD2	TRBJ2-1	TGTGCCAGCCATTTTAGCGGGAGTTCCTACAATGAGCAGTTCTTC	CASHFSGSSYNEQFF
TRBV6-1	-	-	TRBJ1-2	TGTGCCAGCAGTGAAGTACGCACAGGCGAAGGAGGCTACACCTTC	CASSEVRTGEGGYTF
TRBV5-1	-	TRBD2	TRBJ2-1	TGCGCCAGCAGCTTTGGGGAGGGCCTCTCGAACAATGAGCAGTTCTTC	CASSFGEGLSNNEQFF
TRBV6-5	-	-	TRBJ1-2	TGTGCCAGCAGTCCTGGGGACTATGGCTACACCTTC	CASSPGDYGYTF
TRBV5-1	-	TRBD1	TRBJ1-4	TGCGCCAGCAGCCCCAATAGCAGGGGGTTGAACGAAAAACTGTTTTTT	CASSPNSRGLNEKLFF
TRBV30	-	-	TRBJ1-3	TGTGCCTGGAGTGTGCAGGCCGTCTCTGGAAACACCATATATTTT	CAWSVQAVSGNTIYF
TRBV6-1	-	-	TRBJ2-1	TGTGCCAGCAACCTGATCGACAGCAATGAGCAGTTCTTC	CASNLIDSNEQFF
TRBV5-1	-	TRBD1	TRBJ2-5	TGCGCCAGCAGCGCGGGACAGGGCGAGGGGGAGACCCAGTACTTC	CASSAGQGEGETQYF
TRBV6-1	-	-	TRBJ2-2	TGTGCCAGTCTGGACAACGCGAACACCGGGGAGCTGTTTTTT	CASLDNANTGELFF
TRBV7-9	-	-	TRBJ1-2	TGTGCCAGCAGCCGGATGGAGCGCGACTATGGCTACACCTTC	CASSRMERDYGYTF
TRBV6-1	-	-	TRBJ1-6	TGTGCCAGCAGTGTCCTTCCCCTGGGAGGGGGTTTCTATAATTCACCCCTCCACTTT	CASSVLPLGGGFYNSPLHF
TRBV2	-	TRBD1	TRBJ2-5	TGTGCCATCCTACCCAAGGCGGGACAGGGGTGGAGAGAGACCCAGTACTTC	CAILPKAGQGWRETQYF
TRBV5-1	-	-	TRBJ1-2	TGCGCCAGCAGCCCTCTGACAGGTGTTGGCTACACCTTC	CASSPLTGVGYTF
TRBV7-3	-	-	TRBJ2-1	TGTGCCAGCAGCCCGACTAATGGGAATGAGCAGTTCTTC	CASSPTNGNEQFF
TRBV5-1	-	-	TRBJ1-2	TGCGCCAGCAGCCCCCGCGAGGGCAACTATGGCTACACCTTC	CASSPREGNYGYTF
TRBV7-9	-	TRBD1	TRBJ1-2	TGTGCCAGCAGCAAAGAACTCGGACAGGGCGGTGGCTACACCTTC	CASSKELGQGGGYTF
TRBV6-1	-	-	TRBJ1-1	TGTGCCAGCAGTGAAGCCCCCTTTTTTTCGGTCAACACTGAAGCTTTCTTT	CASSEAPFFSVNTEAFF
TRBV30	-	-	TRBJ2-7	TGTGCCACCCGAGTAGGGTGGGGGCTCGTTTGGGAGCAGTACTTC	CATRVGWGLVWEQYF
TRBV11-2	few	-	TRBJ1-2	TGTGCCAGCAGCTTAGAAGTTAATCCTAACTATGGCTACACCTTC	CASSLEVNPNYGYTF
TRBV9	once	-	TRBJ2-1	TGTGCCAGCAGCGTCCGCGGTCGAGGGAATGAGCAGTTCTTC	CASSVRGRGNEQFF